This entry lists 8 T cell receptor beta chains sequenced from one sample in a study of T cells after yellow fever vaccination. TCRdb independently ran MiXCR on the 5' RACE reads; one entry per CDR3 protein. Here the sample spans some 340,000 distinct CDR3 sequences, over 8.5% being singletons. This sample comprised CD4+ T cells sorted from PBMCs, obtained 45 days after the yellow fever booster vaccination. The receptor set was obtained from a man in his late teens or twenties who received the YFV17D yellow fever vaccine.

The V and J genes are TRBV29-1 and TRBJ2-2, with D perhaps assigned TRBD1 or TRBD2 (5 bases each). Germline CDR1 and CDR2: SQVTM and ANQGSEA. The CDR3 has 13 amino acids. Trimming shortened V by 4 bases and J by 3 bases, and 9 bases separated the two germline ends. CDR3 amino acids: CSVVRDHTGELFF. The DNA for the CDR3 is TGCAGCGTTGTCCGGGACCACACCGGGGAGCTGTTTTTT.

This clonotype has just a few counts. This chain joins TRBV30 and TRBJ1-3; perhaps TRBD1 as D (5 bases). CDR1 and CDR2 from the germline V gene are GTSNPN and SVGIG (reference sequence). V lost 0 bases, J lost 3 bases, and 12 bases lay in between. CDR3 size: 15 residues. The CDR3 sequence is CAWSVFQGYGNTIYF. For the CDR3, the DNA is TGTGCCTGGAGTGTCTTCCAGGGCTATGGAAACACCATATATTTT.

V gene TRBV9 combines with J gene TRBJ2-5, with D possibly being TRBD1 or TRBD2 (5 bases each). This CDR3 region has 13 residues. Germline loops: CDR1 SGDLS, CDR2 YYNGEE. V gave up 0 bases and J gave up 3 bases, with 6 bases separating them. CDR3: CASSVGGEETQYF. CDR3 DNA sequence: TGTGCCAGCAGCGTAGGAGGGGAAGAGACCCAGTACTTC. The full variable domain, its missing parts supplied by reference TRBV9 and TRBJ2-5, is DSGVTQTPKHLITATGQRVTLRCSPRSGDLSVYWYQQSLDQGLQFLIQYYNGEERAKGNILERFSAQQFPDLHSELNLSSLELGDSALYFCASSVGGEETQYFGPGTRLLVL.

This clonotype occurred many times. J is TRBJ2-1 and V is TRBV7-9; TRBD2 agrees at 9 bases. Germline CDR1 and CDR2: SEHNR and FQNEAQ (reference sequence). This CDR3 spans 16 amino acids. V lost 5 bases to trimming and J lost 6 bases; unmatched junction nucleotides: 11. The CDR3 nucleotides are TGTGCCAGCAGCCCTGGAGGCGGGGGGGCCCTCAATGAGCAGTTCTTC. Translated, it gives CASSPGGGGALNEQFF.

This clonotype was observed a few times. The J gene is TRBJ1-1, the V gene TRBV19, with 8 nucleotides matching TRBD1. The CDR3 is 16 residues long. Germline V lookup: CDR1 LNHDA, CDR2 SQIVND (reference sequence). Germline trimming cut 7 bases from V and 2 bases from J; bases unmatched to any gene: 12. The CDR3 DNA reads as TGTGCCAGTAACCATATAGGGGACAGGAGAAACACTGAAGCTTTCTTT. This sequence encodes CASNHIGDRRNTEAFF.

This clonotype was seen a handful of times. This rearrangement joins TRBV6-5 to TRBJ1-5; the match to TRBD1 covers 7 bases. The V and J ends lost 6 bases and 6 bases, in that order; junction bases with no gene match: 17. The CDR3 spans 17 residues. Germline V CDR1 and CDR2: MNHEY, SVGAGI. CDR3 amino acids: CASSPTGNKRRTQPQHF. CDR3 coding DNA: TGTGCCAGCAGCCCGACAGGGAACAAGAGGCGGACTCAGCCCCAGCATTTT.

This clonotype was seen many times. The genes are TRBV7-9 and TRBJ1-4; D perhaps matches TRBD1 (5 bases). This CDR3 is 14 amino acids long. With 2 bases removed from V and 7 bases from J, the gap between germline ends came to 11 bases. Germline V lookup: CDR1 SEHNR, CDR2 FQNEAQ (reference sequence). The CDR3 loop reads CASSLRGVGEKLFF. Here the CDR3 DNA reads TGTGCCAGCAGCTTAAGAGGGGTCGGTGAAAAACTGTTTTTT. Full variable domain (outside the CDR3, taken from reference TRBV7-9 and TRBJ1-4): DTGVSQNPRHKITKRGQNVTFRCDPISEHNRLYWYRQTLGQGPEFLTYFQNEAQLEKSRLLSDRFSAERPKGSFSTLEIQRTEQGDSAMYLCASSLRGVGEKLFFGSGTQLSVL.

On this clonotype: At one end the junction does not follow the germline gene, possibly because of a read error. The rearrangement joins TRBV11-2 to TRBJ1-1; tentatively, D is TRBD1 (6 bases). There are 11 residues in the CDR3. Germline V gene data show CDR1 as SGHAT and CDR2 as FQNNGV. CDR3 region: CASSLAVGAVF. CDR3 bases: TGTGCCAGCAGCTTAGCCGTGGGGGCTGTCTTT.